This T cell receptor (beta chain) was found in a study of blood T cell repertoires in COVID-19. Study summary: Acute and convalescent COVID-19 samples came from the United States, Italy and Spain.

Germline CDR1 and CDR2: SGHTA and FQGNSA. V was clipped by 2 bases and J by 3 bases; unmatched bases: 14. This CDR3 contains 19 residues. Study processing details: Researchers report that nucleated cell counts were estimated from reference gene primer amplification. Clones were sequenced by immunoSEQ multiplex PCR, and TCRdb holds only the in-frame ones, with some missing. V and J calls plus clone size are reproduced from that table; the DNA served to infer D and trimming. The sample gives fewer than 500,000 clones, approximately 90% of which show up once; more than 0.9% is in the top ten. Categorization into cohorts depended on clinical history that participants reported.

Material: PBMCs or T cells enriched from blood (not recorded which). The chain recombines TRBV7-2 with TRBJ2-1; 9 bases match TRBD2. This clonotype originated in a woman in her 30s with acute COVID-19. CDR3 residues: CASSLNPLAGGLIYNEQFF. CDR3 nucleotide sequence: TGTGCCAGCAGCTTAAACCCACTGGCGGGGGGGTTAATCTACAATGAGCAGTTCTTC.